This TCR beta chain stems from a study of cytomegalovirus exposure and HLA in healthy donors. The PCR made use of 60 Vbeta and 13 Jbeta primers. Clones were read by immunoSEQ multiplex PCR, and TCRdb kept only the in-frame ones, dropping some. Of 150,000 to 250,000 clones listed, about 79% were seen once; the top ten hold about 0.092%. Losses at the gene ends were 4 bases for V and 4 bases for J; bases not matched to a gene: 0. CDR1 and CDR2 (germline): SNHLY, FYNNEI. CDR3 length: 13 amino acids. The specimen was PBMCs. The sequence was collected from a boy aged 2-15 years in good health and CMV-seronegative. V gene TRBV2 combines with J gene TRBJ1-1, with TRBD1 identical over 10 bases. For the CDR3, the DNA is TGTGCCAGCAGTGGACAGGGGGCCACTGAAGCTTTCTTT. This encodes CASSGQGATEAFF.